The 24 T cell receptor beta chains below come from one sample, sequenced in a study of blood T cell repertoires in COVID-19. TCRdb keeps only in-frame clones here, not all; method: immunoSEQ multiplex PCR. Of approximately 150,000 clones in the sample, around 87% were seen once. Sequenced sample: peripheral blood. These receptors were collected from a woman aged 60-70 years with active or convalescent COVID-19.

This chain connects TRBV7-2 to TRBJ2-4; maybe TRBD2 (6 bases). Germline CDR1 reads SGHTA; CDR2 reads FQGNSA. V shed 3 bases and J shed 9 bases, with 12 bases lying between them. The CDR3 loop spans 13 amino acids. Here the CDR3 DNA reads TGTGCCAGCAGCTTGGAGATGGGGGGCATTCAGTACTTC. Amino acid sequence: CASSLEMGGIQYF.

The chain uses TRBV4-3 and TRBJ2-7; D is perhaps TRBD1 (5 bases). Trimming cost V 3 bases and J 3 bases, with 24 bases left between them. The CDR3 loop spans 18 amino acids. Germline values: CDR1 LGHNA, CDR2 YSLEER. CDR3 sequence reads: CASSHRDFLSGTSYEQYF. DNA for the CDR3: TGCGCCAGCAGCCACAGGGATTTCTTATCAGGCACGAGCTACGAGCAGTACTTC.

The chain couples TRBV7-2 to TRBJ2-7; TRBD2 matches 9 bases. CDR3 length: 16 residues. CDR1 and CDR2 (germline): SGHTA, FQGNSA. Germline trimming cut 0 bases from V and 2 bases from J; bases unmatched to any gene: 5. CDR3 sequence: CASSLAPSGATYEQYF. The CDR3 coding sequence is TGTGCCAGCAGCTTAGCCCCTAGCGGGGCGACCTACGAGCAGTACTTC. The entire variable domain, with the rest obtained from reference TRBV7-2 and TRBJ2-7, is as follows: GAGVSQSPSNKVTEKGKDVELRCDPISGHTALYWYRQSLGQGLEFLIYFQGNSAPDKSGLPSDRFSAERTGGSVSTLTIQRTQQEDSAVYLCASSLAPSGATYEQYFGPGTRLTVT.

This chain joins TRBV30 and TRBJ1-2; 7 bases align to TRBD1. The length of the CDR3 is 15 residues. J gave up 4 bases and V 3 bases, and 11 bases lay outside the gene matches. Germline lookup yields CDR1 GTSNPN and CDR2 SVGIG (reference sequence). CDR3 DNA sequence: TGTGCCTGGAGCCTGGGCCGACAGGGTTTCTATGGCTACACCTTC. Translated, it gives CAWSLGRQGFYGYTF.

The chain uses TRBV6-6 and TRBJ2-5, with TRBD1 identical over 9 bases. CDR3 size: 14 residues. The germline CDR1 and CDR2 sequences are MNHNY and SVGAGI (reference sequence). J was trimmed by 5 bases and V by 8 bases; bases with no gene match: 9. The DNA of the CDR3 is TGTGCCAGCGGACAGGGGATCAGAGGGGAGACCCAGTACTTC. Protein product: CASGQGIRGETQYF.

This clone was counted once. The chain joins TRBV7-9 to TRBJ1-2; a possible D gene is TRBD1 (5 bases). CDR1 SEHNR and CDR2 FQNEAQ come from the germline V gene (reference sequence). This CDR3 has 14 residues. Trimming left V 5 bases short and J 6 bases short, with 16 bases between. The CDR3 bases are TGTGCCAGCAGCCCATCCGGGGGAACTCATGGCTACACCTTC. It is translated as CASSPSGGTHGYTF.

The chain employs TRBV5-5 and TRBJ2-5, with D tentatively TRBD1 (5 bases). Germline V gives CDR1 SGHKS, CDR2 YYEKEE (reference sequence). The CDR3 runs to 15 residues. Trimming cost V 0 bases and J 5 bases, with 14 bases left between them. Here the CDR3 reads CASSLGGHFRETQYF. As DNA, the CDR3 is TGTGCCAGCAGCTTGGGAGGACATTTTCGGGAGACCCAGTACTTC.

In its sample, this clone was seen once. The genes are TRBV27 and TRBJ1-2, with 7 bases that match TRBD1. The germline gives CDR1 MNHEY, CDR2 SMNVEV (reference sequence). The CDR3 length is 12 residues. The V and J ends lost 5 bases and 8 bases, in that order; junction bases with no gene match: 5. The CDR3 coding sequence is TGTGCCAGCAGTCGACAGGGTTCGGGCTACACCTTC. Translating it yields CASSRQGSGYTF.

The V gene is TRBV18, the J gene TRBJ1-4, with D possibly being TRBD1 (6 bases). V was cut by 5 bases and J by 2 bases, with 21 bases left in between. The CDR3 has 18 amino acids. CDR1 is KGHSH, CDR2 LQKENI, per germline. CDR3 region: CASSGGAESSWTNEKLFF. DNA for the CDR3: TGTGCCAGCTCAGGGGGGGCTGAAAGTTCGTGGACTAATGAAAAACTGTTTTTT.

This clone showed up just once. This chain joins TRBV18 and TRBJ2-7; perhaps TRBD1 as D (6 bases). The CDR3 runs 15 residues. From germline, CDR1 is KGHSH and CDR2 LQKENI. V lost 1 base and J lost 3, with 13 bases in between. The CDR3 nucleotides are TGTGCCAGCTCACCACAGTATGGGGGCCACTACGAGCAGTACTTC. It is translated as CASSPQYGGHYEQYF.

As DNA, the CDR3 is TGTGCCACCAGCAGAAGGGGACAGGGTTCGGGAAAACTGTTTTTT. Its translation: CATSRRGQGSGKLFF. The chain combines TRBV15 with TRBJ1-4; 9 nucleotides agree with TRBD1. Germline-derived CDR1 and CDR2 are LNHNV and YYDKDF (reference sequence). The CDR3 runs to 15 residues. V shed 2 bases and J 10 bases; nucleotides not matched to a gene: 8.

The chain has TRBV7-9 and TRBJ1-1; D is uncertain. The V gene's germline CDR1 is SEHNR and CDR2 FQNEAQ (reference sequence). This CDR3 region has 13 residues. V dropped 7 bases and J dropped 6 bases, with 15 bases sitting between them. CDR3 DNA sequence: TGTGCCAGCACCACCTACTGGCGGGCTGAAGCTTTCTTT. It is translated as CASTTYWRAEAFF.

CDR3 region: CASIGWAGGLLKAFF. CDR3 coding DNA: TGTGCCAGTATTGGGTGGGCAGGGGGTTTACTTAAAGCTTTCTTT. V is TRBV19 and J is TRBJ1-1; 7 nucleotides line up with TRBD1. This CDR3 region has 15 residues. Germline CDR1 LNHDA, CDR2 SQIVND (reference sequence). V dropped 7 bases and J dropped 9; count of bases not matched to a gene: 17.

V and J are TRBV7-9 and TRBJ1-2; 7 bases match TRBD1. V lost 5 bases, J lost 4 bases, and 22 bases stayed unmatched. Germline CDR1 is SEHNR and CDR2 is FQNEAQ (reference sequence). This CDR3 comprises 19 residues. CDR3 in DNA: TGTGCCAGCAGCCCCCTCCCCCCCCACGTAGAGGGGGCTTCCTATGGCTACACCTTC. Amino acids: CASSPLPPHVEGASYGYTF.

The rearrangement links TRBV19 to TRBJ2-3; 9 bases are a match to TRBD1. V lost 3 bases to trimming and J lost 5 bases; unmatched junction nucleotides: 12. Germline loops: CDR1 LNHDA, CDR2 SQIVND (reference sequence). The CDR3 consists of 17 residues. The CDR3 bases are TGTGCCAGTAGTATCGGGTCACTACAGGGGGCTGGAGATACGCAGTATTTT. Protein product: CASSIGSLQGAGDTQYF.

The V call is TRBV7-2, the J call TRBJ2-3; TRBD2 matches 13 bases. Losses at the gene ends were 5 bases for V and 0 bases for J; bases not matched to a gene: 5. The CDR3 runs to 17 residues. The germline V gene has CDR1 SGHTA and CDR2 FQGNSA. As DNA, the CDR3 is TGTGCCAGCAGCCTTGGACTAGCGGGGGCCAGCACAGATACGCAGTATTTT. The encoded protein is CASSLGLAGASTDTQYF.

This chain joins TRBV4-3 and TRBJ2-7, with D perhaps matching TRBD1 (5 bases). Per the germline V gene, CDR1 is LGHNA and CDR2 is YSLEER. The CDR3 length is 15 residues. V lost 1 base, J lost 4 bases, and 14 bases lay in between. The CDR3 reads CASSQGAGFLYEQYF. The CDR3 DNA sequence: TGCGCCAGCAGCCAAGGAGCAGGGTTCCTTTACGAGCAGTACTTC.

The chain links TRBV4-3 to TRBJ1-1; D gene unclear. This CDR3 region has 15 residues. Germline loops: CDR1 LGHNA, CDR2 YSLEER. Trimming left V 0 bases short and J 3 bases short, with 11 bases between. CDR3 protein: CASSQDREMHTEAFF. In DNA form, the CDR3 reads TGCGCCAGCAGCCAAGACCGGGAGATGCACACTGAAGCTTTCTTT.

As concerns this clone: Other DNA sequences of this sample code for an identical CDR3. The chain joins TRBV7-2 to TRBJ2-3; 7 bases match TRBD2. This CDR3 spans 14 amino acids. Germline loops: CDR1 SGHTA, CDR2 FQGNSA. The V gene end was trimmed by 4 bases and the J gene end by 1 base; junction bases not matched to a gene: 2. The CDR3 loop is CASSWGGGTDTQYF. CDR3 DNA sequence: TGTGCCAGCAGCTGGGGAGGGGGCACAGATACGCAGTATTTT.

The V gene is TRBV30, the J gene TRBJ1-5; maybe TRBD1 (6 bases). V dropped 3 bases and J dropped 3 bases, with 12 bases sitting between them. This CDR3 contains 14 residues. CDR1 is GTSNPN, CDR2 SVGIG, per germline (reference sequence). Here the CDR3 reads CAWSPGQPNQPQHF. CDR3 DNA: TGTGCCTGGAGCCCCGGACAGCCCAATCAGCCCCAGCATTTT. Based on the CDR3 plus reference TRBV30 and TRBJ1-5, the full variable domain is SQTIHQWPATLVQPVGSPLSLECTVEGTSNPNLYWYRQAAGRGLQLLFYSVGIGQISSEVPQNLSASRPQDRQFILSSKKLLLSDSGFYLCAWSPGQPNQPQHFGDGTRLSIL.

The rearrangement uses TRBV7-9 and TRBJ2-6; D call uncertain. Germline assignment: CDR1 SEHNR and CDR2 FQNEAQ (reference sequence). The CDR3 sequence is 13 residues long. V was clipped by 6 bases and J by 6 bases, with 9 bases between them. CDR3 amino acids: CASRSFVANVLTF. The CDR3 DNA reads TGTGCCAGCAGGTCCTTTGTGGCCAACGTCCTGACTTTC.

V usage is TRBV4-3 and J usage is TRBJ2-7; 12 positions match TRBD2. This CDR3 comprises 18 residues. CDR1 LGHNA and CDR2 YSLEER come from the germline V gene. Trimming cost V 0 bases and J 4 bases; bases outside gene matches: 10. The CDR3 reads CASSQDRWTSGASYEQYF. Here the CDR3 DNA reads TGCGCCAGCAGCCAAGATCGGTGGACTAGCGGGGCGTCATACGAGCAGTACTTC.

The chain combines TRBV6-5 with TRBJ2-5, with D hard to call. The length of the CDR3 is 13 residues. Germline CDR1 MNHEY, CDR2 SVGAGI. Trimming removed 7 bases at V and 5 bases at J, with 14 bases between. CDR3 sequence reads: CASINVKSETQYF. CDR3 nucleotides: TGTGCCAGCATCAACGTCAAGAGTGAGACCCAGTACTTC.

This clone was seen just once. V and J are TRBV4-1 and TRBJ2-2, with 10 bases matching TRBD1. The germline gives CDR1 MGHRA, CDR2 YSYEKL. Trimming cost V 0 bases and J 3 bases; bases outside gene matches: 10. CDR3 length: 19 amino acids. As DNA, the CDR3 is TGCGCCAGCAGCCAAGATCCAAGACAGGGGGCATTTGACACCGGGGAGCTGTTTTTT. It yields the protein CASSQDPRQGAFDTGELFF.